This T cell receptor (beta chain) was captured in a study of blood T cell repertoires in COVID-19. TCRdb's table, derived via immunoSEQ multiplex PCR, lists solely in-frame clones and lacks some. The sample includes 350,000 to 450,000 clones, approximately 91% seen only once; the top ten take just over 0.85%. V shed 7 bases, J shed 1 base, and the junction held 13 bases outside the gene matches. Germline assignment: CDR1 SGHTS and CDR2 YDEGEE. The CDR3 loop spans 17 amino acids. The rearrangement links TRBV5-8 to TRBJ1-5; TRBD1 aligns across 8 bases. This sequence was found in a woman aged 40 to 50 who had been exposed to COVID-19. The material sequenced was PBMCs or T cells enriched from blood (not recorded which). The CDR3 DNA reads TGTGCCAGCCGAGAGGGGCAGGGGGCGATCAGCAATCAGCCCCAGCATTTT. Protein product: CASREGQGAISNQPQHF.